This is a list of T cell receptor beta chains from one sample in a study of PD-1 blockade in mismatch repair-deficient tumors. Some clones are missing from TCRdb's copy, which holds only in-frame ones; the method was immunoSEQ multiplex PCR. The sample shows about 63,000 clones, about 91% of them seen only once. This specimen was peripheral blood, taken 52 weeks after starting pembrolizumab. The receptors stem from an adult with mismatch repair-deficient cancer. CDR3s include the opening cysteine and the closing phenylalanine or tryptophan. D genes are given only for firm matches. Not every row has a clone size; where given, it reads once, few, many or a size class.

clone_size j_call v_call d_call cdr3_aa cdr3_nt
- TRBJ2-3 TRBV19 - CASRGPRRTDTQYF TGTGCCAGTAGGGGACCGCGACGCACAGATACGCAGTATTTT
- TRBJ2-1 TRBV19 TRBD1 CASSLGQGIFVEQFF TGTGCCAGTAGTCTGGGACAGGGCATTTTTGTAGAGCAGTTCTTC
few TRBJ2-1 TRBV7-2 - CASSLGDNEQFF TGTGCCAGCAGCCTGGGGGACAATGAGCAGTTCTTC
- TRBJ2-5 TRBV14 TRBD2 CASSQDRTGGPSGTQYF TGTGCCAGCAGCCAAGATCGGACGGGAGGGCCTTCTGGGACCCAGTACTTC
once TRBJ1-4 TRBV16 - CASSQYTLDEKLFF TGTGCCAGCAGCCAATACACCCTGGATGAAAAACTGTTTTTT
- TRBJ2-3 TRBV5-6 TRBD2 CASSPYGRALDTQYF TGTGCCAGCAGCCCCTACGGGAGGGCCTTAGATACGCAGTATTTT
- TRBJ2-1 TRBV27 - CASSLIGPSTYNEQFF TGTGCCAGCAGTTTAATTGGGCCCAGCACCTACAATGAGCAGTTCTTC
- TRBJ1-2 TRBV25-1 - CASSAAGEVGYTF TGTGCCAGCAGTGCGGCAGGGGAGGTTGGCTACACCTTC
- TRBJ2-3 TRBV11-3 - CASSLVGRVDTQYF TGTGCCAGCAGCTTAGTTGGTCGGGTTGATACGCAGTATTTT
- TRBJ2-3 TRBV25-1 - CASTESGLADTQYF TGTGCCAGCACCGAATCGGGTCTCGCAGATACGCAGTATTTT
- TRBJ2-5 TRBV4-3 TRBD2 CASSQGQRSGMETQYF TGCGCCAGCAGCCAAGGCCAGAGGAGCGGGATGGAGACCCAGTACTTC
- TRBJ1-4 TRBV5-1 - CASRSGAGANEKLFF TGCGCCAGCAGGTCAGGGGCAGGGGCTAATGAAAAACTGTTTTTT
- TRBJ2-1 TRBV4-3 - CASSLGGTGLNEQFF TGCGCCAGCAGCCTAGGCGGTACAGGGCTCAATGAGCAGTTCTTC
- TRBJ2-1 TRBV10-3 - CAISDKGVSEQFF TGTGCCATCAGTGACAAGGGGGTCAGTGAGCAGTTCTTC
- TRBJ1-5 TRBV19 - CASSITEGFDQPQHF TGTGCCAGTAGTATTACAGAGGGTTTTGATCAGCCCCAGCATTTT
- TRBJ2-7 TRBV4-1 - CASSQDPRADEQYF TGCGCCAGCAGCCAAGATCCGAGGGCTGACGAGCAGTACTTC
- TRBJ2-1 TRBV5-6 - CASRAGTVYNEQFF TGTGCCAGCAGAGCGGGGACAGTCTACAATGAGCAGTTCTTC
- TRBJ2-5 TRBV7-9 - CASSLEGGGETQYF TGTGCCAGCAGCTTAGAAGGTGGGGGCGAGACCCAGTACTTC
- TRBJ2-7 TRBV2 TRBD2 CASSPTSGRAYEQYF TGTGCCAGCAGTCCGACTAGCGGGAGGGCGTACGAGCAGTACTTC
- TRBJ2-1 TRBV14 - CASRRSGTTAYNEQFF TGTGCCAGCAGGCGATCCGGGACGACCGCCTACAATGAGCAGTTCTTC
- TRBJ2-4 TRBV18 TRBD2 CASSPVAAGGLAKNIQYF TGTGCCAGCTCACCAGTAGCGGCGGGAGGGCTAGCCAAAAACATTCAGTACTTC
once TRBJ1-1 TRBV7-8 - CASSLGPWTPEAFF TGTGCCAGCAGCCTGGGCCCTTGGACCCCTGAAGCTTTCTTT
- TRBJ2-7 TRBV5-4 TRBD1 CASSLHWDREVGEQYF TGCGCCAGCAGCCTACATTGGGACAGAGAAGTAGGGGAGCAGTACTTC
- TRBJ2-2 TRBV27 - CASSFLSGTGNTGELFF TGTGCCAGCAGTTTCCTTAGCGGGACAGGGAACACCGGGGAGCTGTTTTTT
- TRBJ2-7 TRBV29-1 TRBD2 CSVEGLAGEYEQYF TGCAGCGTTGAGGGACTAGCGGGAGAGTACGAGCAGTACTTC
- TRBJ1-4 TRBV7-9 - CASSPPTGYNEKLFF TGTGCCAGCAGCCCTCCCACGGGTTATAATGAAAAACTGTTTTTT
few TRBJ2-7 TRBV29-1 - CSVRLLSDNEQYF TGCAGCGTTCGACTCCTTTCGGATAACGAGCAGTACTTC
- TRBJ1-1 TRBV30 - CAGVHTEAFF TGTGCCGGAGTCCACACTGAAGCTTTCTTT
- TRBJ2-7 TRBV5-4 TRBD2 CASSFSGTNEQYF TGTGCCAGCAGCTTTAGCGGGACGAACGAGCAGTACTTC
- TRBJ2-2 TRBV6-5 - CASSYAGMGTGELFF TGTGCCAGCAGTTACGCAGGGATGGGGACCGGGGAGCTGTTTTTT
- TRBJ2-3 TRBV19 - CASSISGVGTDTQYF TGTGCCAGTAGTATTTCGGGGGTCGGCACAGATACGCAGTATTTT
- TRBJ2-1 TRBV7-6 - CASSSERVSYNEQFF TGTGCCAGCAGCTCCGAGCGGGTCTCCTACAATGAGCAGTTCTTC
- TRBJ1-1 TRBV9 - CASSVAAGRMNTEAFF TGTGCCAGCAGCGTAGCGGCAGGGAGGATGAACACTGAAGCTTTCTTT
- TRBJ2-3 TRBV5-1 - CASTFSLRTDTQYF TGCGCCAGCACCTTCAGCCTCCGCACAGATACGCAGTATTTT
- TRBJ2-7 TRBV27 TRBD1 CASSFQGAHYEQYF TGTGCCAGCAGTTTTCAGGGGGCGCACTACGAGCAGTACTTC
- TRBJ2-7 TRBV9 TRBD2 CASSVASGRIHEQYF TGTGCCAGCAGCGTAGCTAGCGGGAGAATCCACGAGCAGTACTTC
- TRBJ2-1 TRBV28 TRBD2 CASRATGTRYNEQFF TGTGCCAGCAGAGCGACCGGGACTAGATACAATGAGCAGTTCTTC
- TRBJ2-1 TRBV7-7 - CASSLGPAGNNEQFF TGTGCTAGCAGCTTAGGACCGGCAGGGAACAATGAGCAGTTCTTC
- TRBJ2-2 TRBV25-1 - CASSWTDTGELFF TGTGCCAGCAGTTGGACCGACACCGGGGAGCTGTTTTTT
- TRBJ2-3 TRBV11-3 - CASSPGGTPWDTQYF TGTGCCAGCAGCCCCGGAGGGACGCCGTGGGATACGCAGTATTTT
- TRBJ2-7 TRBV9 - CASSVDGSTTSYEQYF TGTGCCAGCAGCGTAGATGGCAGCACAACTTCCTACGAGCAGTACTTC
once TRBJ1-2 TRBV28 TRBD1 CASSSGQNYGYTF TGTGCCAGCAGTTCGGGACAGAACTATGGCTACACCTTC
- TRBJ2-1 TRBV7-8 TRBD2 CASSLSPSGHEQFF TGTGCCAGCAGCTTAAGTCCTAGCGGCCATGAGCAGTTCTTC
- TRBJ2-5 TRBV7-2 TRBD2 CASSSRTSGQETQYF TGTGCCAGCAGCTCGCGTACTAGCGGCCAAGAGACCCAGTACTTC
- TRBJ2-7 TRBV9 - CASSVEPGSYEQYF TGTGCCAGCAGCGTAGAACCAGGGAGCTACGAGCAGTACTTC
- TRBJ2-7 TRBV27 - CASSGDFYEQYF TGTGCCAGCAGTGGGGACTTTTACGAGCAGTACTTC
few TRBJ1-5 TRBV7-9 TRBD1 CASSSYRGEPQHF TGTGCCAGCAGCTCCTACAGGGGGGAGCCCCAGCATTTT
- TRBJ2-1 TRBV7-2 - CASSLASSFDMDNEQFF TGTGCCAGCAGCTTAGCGTCTAGCTTTGATATGGACAATGAGCAGTTCTTC
- TRBJ1-2 TRBV27 - CASSLNAGGRYGYTF TGTGCCAGCAGTTTAAATGCCGGGGGCCGCTATGGCTACACCTTC